This T cell receptor (beta chain) is from a study of T cells after yellow fever vaccination. Study-level results: FACS-sorted repertoires could contain abundant clonotypes contaminating from the bulk population.

TCRdb reprocessed the 5' RACE reads with MiXCR, giving one entry per CDR3 protein. The sample lists a few hundred thousand distinct CDR3 sequences, approximately 3.9% seen once, with roughly a quarter in the top ten. Trimming removed 1 base from V and 5 bases from J, with 13 bases in between. The CDR3 has 14 amino acids. In germline, CDR1 is SGHRS, CDR2 YFSETQ. This clonotype was seen at least ten times. The antigen remains unidentified. This specimen was PBMCs, taken on the day of the yellow fever booster vaccination. The source is a man aged 18-30 years who received the YFV17D yellow fever vaccine. The V and J genes are TRBV5-1 and TRBJ2-7, with TRBD2 as a possible D gene (6 bases). As DNA, the CDR3 is TGCGCCAGCAGCTTGCGGGGGACGGTCCACGAGCAGTACGTC. Residues: CASSLRGTVHEQYV.